Listed here are 13 T cell receptor beta chains from one sample, sequenced in a study of regulatory T cells in long-lasting Graves disease. Time point reported: persistent/refractory GD, antithyroid drugs over 5 years with positive TRAb. From PBMCs, RNA was extracted and then used to make the TCR library. The TCR beta library used iRepertoire HTBI primers with Arm-PCR amplification of CDR3. TCRdb itself ran the multiplex PCR reads through MiXCR, one entry per CDR3 protein. The sample carries roughly 470,000 distinct CDR3 sequences, under 25% recorded once. The sequences come from peripheral blood mononuclear cells (PBMCs), collected when the disease was refractory, from a patient treated with antithyroid drugs. The source is a female donor with Graves disease.

This chain connects TRBV4-1 to TRBJ2-7, with a tentative D call TRBD2 (6 bases). V was clipped by 0 bases and J by 5 bases, with 11 bases between them. Germline loops: CDR1 MGHRA, CDR2 YSYEKL. This CDR3 contains 14 residues. The CDR3 loop reads CASSQEWAGNEQYF. The CDR3 coding sequence is TGCGCCAGCAGCCAAGAATGGGCGGGGAACGAGCAGTACTTC.

The rearrangement links TRBV20-1 to TRBJ2-1; D is ambiguous. The germline V gene encodes CDR1 DFQATT and CDR2 SNEGSKA (reference sequence). Trimming took 4 bases from V and 0 from J, leaving 7 bases between them. The CDR3 is 13 amino acids. CDR3 region: CSAKRSSYNEQFF. In DNA, the CDR3 is TGCAGTGCTAAACGAAGCTCCTACAATGAGCAGTTCTTC.

This clonotype was seen many times. The chain is built from TRBV3-1 and TRBJ2-5; D is ambiguous. The V end lost 4 bases, the J end lost 2 bases, and 8 bases lay between the germline ends. Germline V gene sequence: CDR1 LGHDT, CDR2 YNNKEL (reference sequence). CDR3 length: 13 residues. The CDR3 sequence: CASSPIGQETQYF. The CDR3 DNA is TGTGCCAGCAGCCCGATTGGGCAAGAGACCCAGTACTTC.

Ten or more counts support this clonotype. This sequence joins TRBV6-2 or TRBV6-3 and TRBJ1-1; D perhaps matches TRBD1 (6 bases). The CDR3 sequence is 14 residues long. CDR1 MNHEY and CDR2 SVGEGT come from the germline V gene. The V gene lost 3 bases and the J gene lost 6 bases, with 14 bases spanning the gap. The CDR3, as DNA: TGTGCCAGCAGTTATGTTACAGGGTTGCCTGAAGCTTTCTTT. It yields the protein CASSYVTGLPEAFF.

Note on this clonotype: This may arise from a read error, as a much more abundant clone is one base away. This chain uses TRBV30 with TRBJ1-1; D call uncertain. The CDR3 spans 15 residues. Trimming shortened V by 1 base and J by 3 bases, and 15 bases separated the two germline ends. Germline V gives CDR1 GTSNPN, CDR2 SVGIG (reference sequence). CDR3 in amino acids: CAWSGEEGTYTEAFF. The CDR3 nucleotides are TGTGCCTGGAGTGGAGAGGAGGGAACGTACACTGAAGCTTTCTTT.

The table lists this clonotype with many counts. The rearrangement uses TRBV7-9 and TRBJ2-2; 8 positions match TRBD1. Germline-derived CDR1 and CDR2 are SEHNR and FQNEAQ (reference sequence). The CDR3 has 17 amino acids. J was trimmed by 1 base and V by 4 bases; bases with no gene match: 8. In DNA form, the CDR3 reads TGTGCCAGCAGCTATCTTCGGGGACAGGAGAACACCGGGGAGCTGTTTTTT. Amino acids: CASSYLRGQENTGELFF.

This clonotype has ten or more counts. The V call is TRBV30, the J call TRBJ2-5; D is ambiguous. The V gene lost 0 bases and the J gene lost 3 bases, with 5 bases spanning the gap. Germline V gene lookup returns CDR1 GTSNPN and CDR2 SVGIG (reference sequence). CDR3 length equals 12 residues. CDR3 sequence reads: CAWSVAEETQYF. DNA for the CDR3: TGTGCCTGGAGTGTAGCAGAAGAGACCCAGTACTTC. Full variable domain (missing parts from reference TRBV30 and TRBJ2-5): SQTIHQWPATLVQPVGSPLSLECTVEGTSNPNLYWYRQAAGRGLQLLFYSVGIGQISSEVPQNLSASRPQDRQFILSSKKLLLSDSGFYLCAWSVAEETQYFGPGTRLLVL.

This clonotype has at least ten counts. The gene calls are TRBV28 and TRBJ2-1; no definite D call. This CDR3 region has 12 residues. Per the germline V gene, CDR1 is MDHEN and CDR2 is SYDVKM. Trimming left V 1 base short and J 3 bases short, with 1 base between. The CDR3 spells CASSLFYNEQFF. CDR3 in DNA: TGTGCCAGCAGTTTATTCTACAATGAGCAGTTCTTC.

Turning to this clonotype: A read error may be the cause here, since a much bigger clone is one base away. Here the CDR3 omits its conserved ending phenylalanine or tryptophan, so a read error is the likely source. The rearrangement links TRBV28 to TRBJ2-2; 9 bases align to TRBD1. Germline-derived CDR1 and CDR2 are MDHEN and SYDVKM. The trim removed 7 bases at V and 9 bases at J, leaving 9 bases unmatched. The CDR3 sequence is 14 residues long. CDR3 bases: TGTGCCAGCATCGGTGGGACAGGGCGGAGGGAGCTGTTTCTT. Translated, it gives CASIGGTGRRELFL.

V gene TRBV18 combines with J gene TRBJ2-5, with D maybe TRBD1 (5 bases). Germline V gene lookup returns CDR1 KGHSH and CDR2 LQKENI. The CDR3 contains 14 residues. V shed 4 bases and J shed 7 bases, with 16 bases lying between them. The CDR3 is CASSHTGPGATQYF. For the CDR3, the DNA is TGTGCCAGCTCACACACGGGTCCTGGGGCGACCCAGTACTTC.

The chain is built from TRBV7-9 and TRBJ2-7, with D possibly TRBD1 on 5 matching bases. The CDR3 extends over 12 amino acids. Trimming shortened V by 1 base and J by 8 bases, and 9 bases separated the two germline ends. CDR1 and CDR2 (germline): SEHNR, FQNEAQ (reference sequence). This CDR3 reads CASSLEGLQQYF. The CDR3 nucleotides read TGTGCCAGCAGCTTAGAGGGGCTGCAGCAGTACTTC.

A word on this clonotype: Relative to the germline gene, one junction end is altered; a read error may explain this. In nucleotides, the CDR3 is TGTGCCTGGACAAATCCGACAGGGTTTTACGAGCAATACTTC. Its protein is CAWTNPTGFYEQYF. The chain combines TRBV30 with TRBJ2-7; 7 bases agree with TRBD1. The CDR3 spans 14 residues. CDR1 GTSNPN and CDR2 SVGIG come from the germline V gene (reference sequence).

The chain combines TRBV2 with TRBJ2-7; the match to TRBD2 covers 7 bases. CDR3 length: 13 amino acids. The J segment lost 5 bases and the V segment lost 6 bases, leaving 7 bases of the junction unmatched. Germline-derived CDR1 and CDR2 are SNHLY and FYNNEI. The CDR3 is CASSLSGAHEQYF. CDR3 coding DNA: TGTGCCAGCAGCCTAAGCGGGGCCCACGAGCAGTACTTC.